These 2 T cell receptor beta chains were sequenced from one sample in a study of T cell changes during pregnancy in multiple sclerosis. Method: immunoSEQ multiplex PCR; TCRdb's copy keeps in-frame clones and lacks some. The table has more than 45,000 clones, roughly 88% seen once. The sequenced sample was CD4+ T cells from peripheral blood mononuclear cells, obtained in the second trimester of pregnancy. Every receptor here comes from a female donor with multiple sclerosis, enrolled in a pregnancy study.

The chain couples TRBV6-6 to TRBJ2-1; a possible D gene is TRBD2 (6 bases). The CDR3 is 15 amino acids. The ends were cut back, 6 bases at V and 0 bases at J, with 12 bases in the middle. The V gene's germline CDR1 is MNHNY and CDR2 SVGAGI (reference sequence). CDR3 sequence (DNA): TGTGCCAGCAGGGAGGGAGGTTACTCCTACAATGAGCAGTTCTTC. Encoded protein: CASREGGYSYNEQFF.

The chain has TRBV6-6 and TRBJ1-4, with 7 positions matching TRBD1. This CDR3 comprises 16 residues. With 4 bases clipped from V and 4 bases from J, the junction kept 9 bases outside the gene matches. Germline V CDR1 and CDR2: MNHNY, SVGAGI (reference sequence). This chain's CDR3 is CASSSLRGFGNEKLFF. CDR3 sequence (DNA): TGTGCCAGCAGTTCACTCAGGGGGTTCGGTAATGAAAAACTGTTTTTT.